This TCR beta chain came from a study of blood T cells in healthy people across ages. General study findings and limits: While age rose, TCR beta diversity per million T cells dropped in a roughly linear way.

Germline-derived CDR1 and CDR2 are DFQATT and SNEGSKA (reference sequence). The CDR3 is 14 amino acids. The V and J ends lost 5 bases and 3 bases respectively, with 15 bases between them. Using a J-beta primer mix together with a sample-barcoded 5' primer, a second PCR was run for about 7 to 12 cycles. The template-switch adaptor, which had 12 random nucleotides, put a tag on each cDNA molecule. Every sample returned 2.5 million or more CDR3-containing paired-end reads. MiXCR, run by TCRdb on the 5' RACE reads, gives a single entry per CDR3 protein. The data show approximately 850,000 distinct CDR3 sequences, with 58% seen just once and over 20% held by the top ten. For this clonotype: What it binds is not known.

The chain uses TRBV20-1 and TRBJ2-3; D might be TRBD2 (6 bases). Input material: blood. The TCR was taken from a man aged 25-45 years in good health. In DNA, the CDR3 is TGCAGTGCTCCCCCAGCGGGTATAACAGATACGCAGTATTTT. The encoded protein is CSAPPAGITDTQYF.